Only one count was recorded for the clone carrying this T cell receptor (beta chain). The antigen is unknown. The sample originates from a study of cytomegalovirus exposure and HLA in healthy donors. Study results and limitations: An apparent linkage of common viral pathogens to several of the most significant clusters emerged in a later analysis. Association of a missense DCLRE1C variant with TCR beta V- and J-gene trimming was reported in a later analysis. A later examination showed that TCR association rates differed by HLA locus, with DRB1 most and HLA-C fewest.

Germline lookup yields CDR1 LNHNV and CDR2 YYDKDF (reference sequence). The CDR3 consists of 14 residues. The V gene end was trimmed by 1 base and the J gene end by 2 bases; junction bases not matched to a gene: 1. With 60 Vbeta and 13 Jbeta primers, the PCR was carried out. Clones were sequenced by immunoSEQ multiplex PCR, and TCRdb holds only the in-frame ones, with some missing. The data hold roughly 150,000 clones, with 70% to 80% observed a single time. V gene TRBV15 combines with J gene TRBJ1-1, with TRBD1 matching 7 bases. The sample comprised PBMCs. This clonotype was sampled from a woman in her forties in good health and CMV-seronegative. CDR3 region: CATSRGTGNTEAFF. CDR3 sequence (DNA): TGTGCCACCAGCAGAGGGACAGGCAACACTGAAGCTTTCTTT.